These T cell receptor beta chains were read from a single sample in a study of cytomegalovirus exposure and HLA in healthy donors. The repertoire was sequenced with immunoSEQ multiplex PCR; TCRdb's copy has only in-frame clones and lacks some. Here the sample spans 200,000 to 250,000 clones, approximately 90% being singletons. The sequenced sample was PBMCs. The receptors were gathered from a woman between 18 and 29 years old in good health and CMV-seronegative. Both conserved end residues are part of each CDR3. D genes are given only for firm matches. The size of a clone is reported for some rows only, either as once, few or many, or as a class for expanded clones.

D gene,J gene,clone size,V gene,CDR3 protein,CDR3 DNA
-,TRBJ2-7,-,TRBV5-1,CASSLVGARDEQYF,TGCGCCAGCAGCTTGGTGGGGGCGAGGGACGAGCAGTACTTC
-,TRBJ2-7,-,TRBV11-2,CASSLDWRGSYEQYF,TGTGCCAGCAGCTTAGATTGGCGGGGCAGTTACGAGCAGTACTTC
-,TRBJ2-7,-,TRBV5-5,CASSLTGGPYEQYF,TGTGCCAGCAGCCTGACAGGTGGCCCCTACGAGCAGTACTTC
TRBD2,TRBJ2-2,few,TRBV7-8,CASSLARIAGETLFF,TGTGCCAGCAGCTTAGCGCGGATAGCGGGAGAGACGCTGTTTTTT
TRBD2,TRBJ2-2,-,TRBV10-3,CATPEISGIGELFF,TGTGCCACCCCTGAGATTAGCGGGATCGGGGAGCTGTTTTTT
TRBD2,TRBJ2-7,few,TRBV7-9,CASSPPGTSVSEQYF,TGTGCCAGCAGCCCCCCCGGGACTAGCGTCTCCGAGCAGTACTTC
-,TRBJ2-5,-,TRBV2,CAKGARLQETQYF,TGTGCCAAAGGGGCTAGATTACAAGAGACCCAGTACTTC
TRBD1,TRBJ2-7,-,TRBV6-6,CASRWDRAYYEQYF,TGTGCCAGCAGGTGGGACAGGGCCTACTACGAGCAGTACTTC
TRBD1,TRBJ1-2,-,TRBV5-1,CASSPDRDGYTF,TGCGCCAGCAGCCCCGACAGGGATGGCTACACCTTC
TRBD1,TRBJ1-1,-,TRBV5-1,CASSVRDRDTEAFF,TGCGCCAGCAGCGTAAGGGACAGAGACACTGAAGCTTTCTTT
-,TRBJ2-7,-,TRBV4-1,CASSQDRVLQYF,TGCGCCAGCAGCCAAGATAGAGTTTTGCAGTACTTC
TRBD2,TRBJ2-7,-,TRBV27,CASRGTSGGQGREQYF,TGTGCCAGCAGAGGGACTAGCGGGGGACAAGGAAGGGAGCAGTACTTC
-,TRBJ2-1,-,TRBV2,CASSDFWTREQFF,TGTGCCAGCAGTGACTTTTGGACACGGGAGCAGTTCTTC
-,TRBJ1-3,-,TRBV19,CASSFTYSGNTIYF,TGTGCCAGTAGTTTCACCTACTCTGGAAACACCATATATTTT
TRBD1,TRBJ1-2,once,TRBV18,CASSLGQEPTNYGYTF,TGTGCCAGCTCACTAGGACAGGAGCCGACCAACTATGGCTACACCTTC
-,TRBJ2-3,-,TRBV7-2,CASSLSGTSTDTQYF,TGTGCCAGCAGCCTTTCAGGGACTAGCACAGATACGCAGTATTTT
TRBD2,TRBJ2-1,-,TRBV2,CAGGTSGPDEQFF,TGTGCCGGCGGGACTAGCGGCCCCGATGAGCAGTTCTTC
TRBD2,TRBJ2-1,-,TRBV14,CASSTSPGLADNEQFF,TGTGCCAGCAGCACCAGCCCGGGACTAGCGGACAATGAGCAGTTCTTC
TRBD1,TRBJ2-7,once,TRBV15,CATSGSTGYGYEQYF,TGTGCCACCAGCGGCTCGACAGGGTACGGCTACGAGCAGTACTTC
-,TRBJ2-3,-,TRBV5-1,CASSLGQSTDTQYF,TGCGCCAGCAGCCTGGGACAATCCACAGATACGCAGTATTTT
-,TRBJ1-2,-,TRBV4-3,CASSQTGSNYYGYTF,TGCGCCAGCAGCCAAACAGGGTCTAATTACTATGGCTACACCTTC
TRBD1,TRBJ2-7,-,TRBV6-1,CASGTARSYEQYF,TGTGCCAGCGGGACAGCGCGCTCCTACGAGCAGTACTTC
-,TRBJ2-3,-,TRBV5-4,CASSPRGSRADTQYF,TGTGCCAGCAGCCCCAGAGGTTCTCGGGCAGATACGCAGTATTTT
-,TRBJ2-3,-,TRBV2,CASSLFRVDTQYF,TGTGCCAGCAGCCTCTTCAGGGTTGATACGCAGTATTTT
TRBD2,TRBJ2-1,-,TRBV5-1,CASSLGLAGNEQFF,TGCGCCAGCAGCTTGGGACTAGCGGGGAATGAGCAGTTCTTC
-,TRBJ2-7,-,TRBV5-4,CASSLGTTPEQYF,TGTGCCAGCAGCTTGGGTACCACACCCGAGCAGTACTTC
TRBD2,TRBJ2-3,-,TRBV6-5,CASSLAGITDTQYF,TGTGCCAGCAGTTTAGCGGGGATCACAGATACGCAGTATTTT
-,TRBJ2-7,-,TRBV9,CASSPGVSASYEQYF,TGTGCCAGCAGCCCCGGGGTCTCAGCCTCCTACGAGCAGTACTTC
-,TRBJ2-5,-,TRBV27,CASSLAGMGETQYF,TGTGCCAGCAGTTTAGCGGGGATGGGGGAGACCCAGTACTTC
TRBD2,TRBJ2-3,-,TRBV10-2,CASPLAGTDTQYF,TGCGCCAGCCCACTAGCGGGCACAGATACGCAGTATTTT
TRBD1,TRBJ1-4,-,TRBV18,CASSPTGGFNEKLFF,TGTGCCAGCTCACCTACAGGGGGATTCAATGAAAAACTGTTTTTT
TRBD1,TRBJ2-7,-,TRBV10-1,CASSESGTGTDEQYF,TGCGCCAGCAGTGAGTCCGGGACAGGGACCGACGAGCAGTACTTC
TRBD2,TRBJ2-2,-,TRBV9,CASSIISGRTGELFF,TGTGCCAGCAGCATAATTAGCGGGAGGACCGGGGAGCTGTTTTTT
-,TRBJ1-5,-,TRBV4-3,CAGLQPQHF,TGCGCCGGCCTTCAGCCCCAGCATTTT
-,TRBJ1-2,-,TRBV7-9,CASSLDRDGYTF,TGTGCCAGCAGCTTAGACAGGGACGGCTACACCTTC
TRBD2,TRBJ2-3,-,TRBV18,CASSPLAGGTDTQYF,TGTGCCAGCTCACCACTAGCGGGGGGCACAGATACGCAGTATTTT
-,TRBJ2-7,-,TRBV19,CASRRYAAEYEQYF,TGTGCCAGTAGGAGGTACGCCGCTGAGTACGAGCAGTACTTC
-,TRBJ2-3,-,TRBV5-5,CASSLTAGGSADTQYF,TGTGCCAGCAGCTTGACGGCCGGAGGATCTGCAGATACGCAGTATTTT
TRBD1,TRBJ2-7,-,TRBV5-1,CASSARQGALGLGEQYF,TGCGCCAGCAGCGCAAGACAGGGGGCGCTTGGACTAGGCGAGCAGTACTTC
-,TRBJ1-5,once,TRBV7-8,CASSLRSYQPQHF,TGTGCCAGCAGCTTACGCAGTTATCAGCCCCAGCATTTT
TRBD2,TRBJ2-2,-,TRBV2,CASRLLAGPNTGELFF,TGTGCCAGCAGGTTATTAGCGGGACCGAACACCGGGGAGCTGTTTTTT
-,TRBJ1-5,-,TRBV7-3,CASSPQLGGRVDQPQHF,TGTGCCAGCAGCCCCCAACTCGGGGGGCGCGTTGATCAGCCCCAGCATTTT